The 31 T cell receptor beta chains given below trace back to one sample, sequenced in a study of blood T cell repertoires in COVID-19. Assay used: immunoSEQ multiplex PCR; TCRdb lists only in-frame clones, some missing. The sample yields roughly 40,000 clones, around 85% seen once. Material for sequencing was peripheral blood. These TCRs come from a human donor in a cohort sampled during active COVID-19.

The CDR3 reads CASSPQNTGELFF. The CDR3 region has the DNA TGTGCCAGTAGTCCCCAAAACACCGGGGAGCTGTTTTTT. J is TRBJ2-2 and V is TRBV19; D unclear. Germline lookup yields CDR1 LNHDA and CDR2 SQIVND (reference sequence). This CDR3 region has 13 residues. The V end was cut by 5 bases, the J end by 2 bases, with 6 bases between.

The chain is built from TRBV27 and TRBJ1-1; possibly TRBD1 for D (6 bases). The V gene's germline CDR1 is MNHEY and CDR2 SMNVEV (reference sequence). The CDR3 has 17 residues. V was clipped by 1 base and J by 0 bases, with 15 bases between them. The CDR3 sequence: CASSLYGQIDLNTEAFF. In DNA form, the CDR3 reads TGTGCCAGCAGTTTATATGGACAGATAGACCTGAACACTGAAGCTTTCTTT.

This clone came up once. The rearrangement joins TRBV6-5 to TRBJ2-7; 12 bases line up with TRBD2. Germline CDR1 is MNHEY and CDR2 is SVGAGI. The CDR3 is made up of 13 amino acids. The V segment lost 6 bases and the J segment 7 bases; nucleotides outside the gene matches: 4. This CDR3 reads CASRSSGRDEQYF. The CDR3 DNA sequence: TGTGCCAGCAGATCTAGCGGGAGGGATGAGCAGTACTTC.

The chain links TRBV3-1 (or the pseudogene TRBV3-2) to TRBJ2-2; 7 bases are shared with TRBD1. Germline CDR1 is LGHDT and CDR2 is YNNKEL (reference sequence). This CDR3 comprises 17 residues. V dropped 0 bases and J dropped 4; count of bases not matched to a gene: 8. The CDR3 region is CASSQDGTVLFTGELFF. The CDR3 bases are TGTGCCAGCAGCCAAGATGGGACAGTGTTATTCACCGGGGAGCTGTTTTTT.

The chain carries TRBV5-1 and TRBJ2-1, with 7 bases fitting TRBD1. Germline V CDR1 and CDR2: SGHRS, YFSETQ. The CDR3 has 15 amino acids. V lost 1 base, J lost 6 bases, and 7 bases stayed unmatched. The CDR3 DNA sequence: TGCGCCAGCAGCTTGAGAGGACAGGCGGGCAATGAGCAGTTCTTC. Translated, it gives CASSLRGQAGNEQFF. Using reference TRBV5-1 and TRBJ2-1 for the parts outside the CDR3, the full variable domain is KAGVTQTPRYLIKTRGQQVTLSCSPISGHRSVSWYQQTPGQGLQFLFEYFSETQRNKGNFPGRFSGRQFSNSRSEMNVSTLELGDSALYLCASSLRGQAGNEQFFGPGTRLTVL.

This chain joins TRBV20-1 and TRBJ1-3; unclear D gene. CDR3 length: 15 amino acids. The V gene's germline CDR1 is DFQATT and CDR2 SNEGSKA (reference sequence). V lost 3 bases and J lost 8, with 20 bases in between. Here the CDR3 reads CSASGPKQLLDTIYF. The CDR3 DNA follows: TGCAGTGCTAGTGGGCCCAAACAGCTCTTGGACACCATATATTTT.

The chain is built from TRBV18 and TRBJ2-5; D is perhaps TRBD2 (6 bases). Between the trimmed V and J ends, which lost 5 bases and 5 bases, there was a span of 12 bases. CDR1 and CDR2 from the germline V gene are KGHSH and LQKENI. The CDR3 is 13 residues long. The CDR3: CASSTTSGETQYF. In nucleotides, the CDR3 is TGTGCCAGCTCAACGACCAGCGGGGAGACCCAGTACTTC.

V usage is TRBV4-1 and J usage is TRBJ2-1, with D perhaps TRBD1 (6 bases). The CDR3 runs 12 residues. Trimming stripped 4 bases from V and 5 bases from J, with 6 bases between. Per germline, CDR1 MGHRA and CDR2 YSYEKL. The CDR3 DNA reads as TGCGCCAGCAGCCGACAGGACAATGAGCAGTTCTTC. As protein: CASSRQDNEQFF.

The V gene is TRBV18, the J gene TRBJ2-3; D is possibly TRBD2 (7 bases). V was clipped by 4 bases and J by 3 bases, with 14 bases between them. Germline CDR1 KGHSH, CDR2 LQKENI. This CDR3 contains 15 residues. The CDR3, as DNA: TGTGCCAGCTCACAAATGAAGGGGGGGACAGATACGCAGTATTTT. Its translation is CASSQMKGGTDTQYF. Supplemented by reference TRBV18 and TRBJ2-3, the full variable domain reads NAGVMQNPRHLVRRRGQEARLRCSPMKGHSHVYWYRQLPEEGLKFMVYLQKENIIDESGMPKERFSAEFPKEGPSILRIQQVVRGDSAAYFCASSQMKGGTDTQYFGPGTRLTVL.

This chain uses TRBV18 with TRBJ2-7; TRBD1 agrees at 8 bases. The CDR3 has 14 amino acids. Germline V gives CDR1 KGHSH, CDR2 LQKENI. The ends lost 2 bases at V and 5 bases at J; junction bases unmatched: 5. Here the CDR3 DNA reads TGTGCCAGCTCACCAGGGGCAGGGGGCGACGAGCAGTACTTC. It translates to CASSPGAGGDEQYF.

This clone has just one count. The V gene is TRBV5-5, the J gene TRBJ1-1; TRBD1 is a possible D gene (5 bases). This CDR3 has 13 amino acids. Trimming left V 3 bases short and J 4 bases short, with 10 bases between. Germline V lookup: CDR1 SGHKS, CDR2 YYEKEE (reference sequence). In DNA form, the CDR3 reads TGTGCCAGCAGCTGGGCAGACAGCACTGAAGCTTTCTTT. Encoded protein: CASSWADSTEAFF. Using reference TRBV5-5 and TRBJ1-1 for the parts outside the CDR3, the full variable domain is DAGVTQSPTHLIKTRGQQVTLRCSPISGHKSVSWYQQVLGQGPQFIFQYYEKEERGRGNFPDRFSARQFPNYSSELNVNALLLGDSALYLCASSWADSTEAFFGQGTRLTVV.

The V gene is TRBV6-5, the J gene TRBJ1-3; 9 bases align to TRBD1. Germline CDR1 reads MNHEY; CDR2 reads SVGAGI. The length of the CDR3 is 15 residues. V dropped 5 bases and J dropped 2; count of bases not matched to a gene: 4. CDR3 sequence (DNA): TGTGCCAGCAGTCCAACAGGGGGCACTGGAAACACCATATATTTT. As protein: CASSPTGGTGNTIYF.

The DNA for the CDR3 is TGTGCCAGCTCACCACAGGGGGCTGGAAACACCATATATTTT. Protein: CASSPQGAGNTIYF. The genes are TRBV18 and TRBJ1-3; a weak D match, TRBD1 (6 bases). The CDR3 is 14 amino acids. Deletions cut 1 base from V and 2 bases from J, with 6 bases between. The V gene's germline CDR1 is KGHSH and CDR2 LQKENI.

The chain is built from TRBV7-3 and TRBJ2-3; 10 positions match TRBD2. Per germline, CDR1 SGHTA and CDR2 FQGTGA. The CDR3 totals 19 residues. Losses at the gene ends were 4 bases for V and 4 bases for J; bases not matched to a gene: 17. The DNA of the CDR3 is TGTGCCAGCAGCTACCACGGGGGATCTAGCGGGAGATTCGCAGATACGCAGTATTTT. The encoded protein is CASSYHGGSSGRFADTQYF.

This chain uses TRBV2 with TRBJ1-5; 11 nucleotides line up with TRBD1. This CDR3 has 14 residues. Germline lookup yields CDR1 SNHLY and CDR2 FYNNEI. The V segment lost 7 bases and the J segment 5 bases; nucleotides outside the gene matches: 4. CDR3 nucleotides: TGTGCCAGCAAAGGGACAGGGGGTCATCAGCCCCAGCATTTT. It encodes CASKGTGGHQPQHF.

This chain links TRBV6-5 with TRBJ2-1; 14 bases are shared with TRBD2. With V trimmed by 5 bases and J by 9 bases, 6 bases remained unmatched. Germline V gene sequence: CDR1 MNHEY, CDR2 SVGAGI. This CDR3 contains 15 residues. The chain's CDR3 is CASSTGLAGVGEQFF. The CDR3 DNA follows: TGTGCCAGCAGTACGGGACTAGCGGGAGTAGGTGAGCAGTTCTTC.

The rearrangement links TRBV27 to TRBJ1-5; D may be TRBD1 (5 bases). The CDR3 extends over 16 amino acids. The germline V gene encodes CDR1 MNHEY and CDR2 SMNVEV (reference sequence). The V gene lost 0 bases and the J gene lost 1 base, with 10 bases spanning the gap. The CDR3 loop is CASSLSGGVSNQPQHF. The CDR3 DNA sequence: TGTGCCAGCAGTTTATCCGGGGGTGTGAGCAATCAGCCCCAGCATTTT.

This clone has just one count. V gene TRBV6-6 combines with J gene TRBJ2-5, with TRBD2 matching over 9 bases. Germline V CDR1 and CDR2: MNHNY, SVGAGI (reference sequence). V lost 7 bases to trimming and J lost 8 bases; unmatched junction nucleotides: 11. The CDR3 contains 14 residues. The CDR3 DNA follows: TGTGCCAGCACCACCGGGACTAGCAGGACCACCCAGTACTTC. This translates into CASTTGTSRTTQYF.

The chain is built from TRBV7-8 and TRBJ1-2, with a tentative D call TRBD1 (5 bases). The CDR3 sequence is 16 residues long. Per germline, CDR1 SGHVS and CDR2 FQNEAQ. V shed 2 bases and J shed 0 bases, with 13 bases lying between them. The CDR3 sequence: CASSLRVRTTNYGYTF. CDR3 sequence (DNA): TGTGCCAGCAGCTTAAGGGTCAGGACAACTAACTATGGCTACACCTTC.

A few counts support this clone. V is TRBV6-5 and J is TRBJ2-1; the D gene is possibly TRBD2 (6 bases). V dropped 5 bases and J dropped 8 bases, with 10 bases sitting between them. Per germline, CDR1 MNHEY and CDR2 SVGAGI. The CDR3 spans 12 residues. DNA of the CDR3: TGTGCCAGCAGTCCGGGACTTTATGAGCAGTTCTTC. This translates into CASSPGLYEQFF.

This chain connects TRBV7-9 to TRBJ2-3; TRBD2 matches 11 bases. The CDR3 is made up of 15 amino acids. The V gene end was trimmed by 6 bases and the J gene end by 2 bases; junction bases not matched to a gene: 4. CDR1 SEHNR and CDR2 FQNEAQ come from the germline V gene (reference sequence). For the CDR3, the DNA is TGTGCCAGCAGGGCTAGCGGGGGGCCCACAGATACGCAGTATTTT. Translation gives CASRASGGPTDTQYF.

This chain connects TRBV15 to TRBJ2-2; 10 bases match TRBD1. This CDR3 comprises 14 residues. Germline values: CDR1 LNHNV, CDR2 YYDKDF (reference sequence). V lost 9 bases to trimming and J lost 7 bases; unmatched junction nucleotides: 8. DNA for the CDR3: TGTGCCACGATGGACAGGGGGATAAGCGGGGAGCTGTTTTTT. Its translation: CATMDRGISGELFF.

This sequence joins TRBV7-2 and TRBJ1-4; 7 bases are shared with TRBD1. After removal of 6 bases from V and 3 bases from J, the junction contained 7 bases not matched to a gene. CDR1 and CDR2 from the germline V gene are SGHTA and FQGNSA. The CDR3 spans 15 residues. CDR3 region: CASRPNRGANEKLFF. CDR3 sequence (DNA): TGTGCCAGCAGACCAAACAGGGGAGCTAATGAAAAACTGTTTTTT.

CDR3 bases: TGTGCCACCAGTGGGAGGGTCGGTGAGCAGTTCTTC. Amino acid sequence: CATSGRVGEQFF. The chain recombines TRBV24-1 with TRBJ2-1; the D gene is possibly TRBD2 (6 bases). Germline CDR1 reads KGHDR; CDR2 reads SFDVKD. This CDR3 has 12 amino acids. With 5 bases removed from V and 9 bases from J, the gap between germline ends came to 10 bases.

This sequence joins TRBV5-4 and TRBJ2-1, with 10 bases that match TRBD2. The CDR3 is 16 residues long. Per germline, CDR1 SGHNT and CDR2 YYREEE (reference sequence). Trimming removed 1 base from V and 6 bases from J; junction bases left unmatched: 7. CDR3 in DNA: TGTGCCAGCAGCTTGCCTAGCGGGAGAAATGTCAATGAGCAGTTCTTC. As protein: CASSLPSGRNVNEQFF.

The chain has TRBV6-5 and TRBJ2-5; TRBD1 agrees at 11 bases. Trimming removed 2 bases from V and 7 bases from J; junction bases left unmatched: 6. The germline gives CDR1 MNHEY, CDR2 SVGAGI. The CDR3 sequence is 15 residues long. CDR3 residues: CASSYGWDRGGTQYF. Written as DNA, the CDR3 is TGTGCCAGCAGTTACGGGTGGGACAGGGGGGGGACCCAGTACTTC.

Only one count was recorded for this clone. The chain is built from TRBV19 and TRBJ1-2; weak D call: TRBD1 (6 bases). The CDR3 sequence is 15 residues long. The V end lost 4 bases, the J end lost 2 bases, and 14 bases lay between the germline ends. Per germline, CDR1 LNHDA and CDR2 SQIVND (reference sequence). CDR3: CASSTKDSSNYGYTF. The CDR3 coding sequence is TGTGCCAGTAGTACAAAGGACAGTTCAAACTATGGCTACACCTTC.

The chain recombines TRBV4-1 with TRBJ1-1; D not resolved. The CDR3 consists of 14 residues. Trimming cost V 3 bases and J 1 base, with 9 bases left between them. CDR1 and CDR2 (germline): MGHRA, YSYEKL. The CDR3 sequence: CASSQGTANTEAFF. The CDR3 DNA reads as TGCGCCAGCAGCCAGGGTACAGCGAACACTGAAGCTTTCTTT.

V usage is TRBV5-4 and J usage is TRBJ2-1, with TRBD1 matching 7 bases. The CDR3 has 18 amino acids. V lost 4 bases to trimming and J lost 9 bases; unmatched junction nucleotides: 22. Germline V gene data show CDR1 as SGHNT and CDR2 as YYREEE (reference sequence). CDR3 region: CASSGDTRTGGPRSEQFF. Written as DNA, the CDR3 is TGTGCCAGCAGCGGAGACACACGGACAGGCGGACCACGTAGTGAGCAGTTCTTC.

The chain combines TRBV5-1 with TRBJ2-2, with 7 bases aligning to TRBD1. Germline trimming cut 3 bases from V and 6 bases from J; bases unmatched to any gene: 11. This CDR3 has 16 amino acids. From germline, CDR1 is SGHRS and CDR2 YFSETQ. This CDR3 reads CASSSATGSFAGELFF. CDR3 DNA: TGCGCCAGCAGCTCTGCGACAGGGTCTTTCGCCGGGGAGCTGTTTTTT.

This rearrangement joins TRBV4-1 to TRBJ1-1, with TRBD1 as a possible D gene (6 bases). CDR1 and CDR2 (germline): MGHRA, YSYEKL. The CDR3 length is 15 residues. V was cut by 0 bases and J by 5 bases, with 13 bases left in between. CDR3 amino acids: CASSQESQGWTEAFF. The CDR3 coding sequence is TGCGCCAGCAGCCAAGAGAGTCAGGGGTGGACTGAAGCTTTCTTT.